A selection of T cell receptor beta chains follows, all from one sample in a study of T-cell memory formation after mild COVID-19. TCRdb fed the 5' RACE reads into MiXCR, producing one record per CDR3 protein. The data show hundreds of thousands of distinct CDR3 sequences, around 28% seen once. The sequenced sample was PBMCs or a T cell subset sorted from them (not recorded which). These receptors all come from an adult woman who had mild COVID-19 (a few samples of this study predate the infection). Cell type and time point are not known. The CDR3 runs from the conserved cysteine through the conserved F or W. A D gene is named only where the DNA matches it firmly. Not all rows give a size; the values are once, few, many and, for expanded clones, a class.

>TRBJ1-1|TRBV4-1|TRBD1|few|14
TGCGCCAGCAGCCACCAGGGGGCGAACACTGAAGCTTTCTTT
CASSHQGANTEAFF
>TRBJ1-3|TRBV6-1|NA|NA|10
TGTGCCAGCAACGGAAACACCATATATTTT
CASNGNTIYF
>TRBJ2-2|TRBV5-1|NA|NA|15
TGCGCCAGCAGCTTGGCGGCAGAGGGAACCGGGGAGCTGTTTTTT
CASSLAAEGTGELFF
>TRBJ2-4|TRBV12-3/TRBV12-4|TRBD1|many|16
TGTGCCAGCAGTTTCGCAGGGGGCTTAGCCAAAAACATTCAGTACTTC
CASSFAGGLAKNIQYF
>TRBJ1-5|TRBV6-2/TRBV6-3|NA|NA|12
TGTGCCAGCAGTTACGGGACTCAGGCCTCTCATTTT
CASSYGTQASHF
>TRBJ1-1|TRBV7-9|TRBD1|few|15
TGTGCCAGCAGCTGGACAGGGGGTAGTGAGGCTGAAGCTTTCTTT
CASSWTGGSEAEAFF
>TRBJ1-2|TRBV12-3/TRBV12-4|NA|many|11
NA
CASSSSYGYTF
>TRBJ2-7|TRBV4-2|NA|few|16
TGTGCCAGCAGTTACACTTCCAGCGGACCGACCTACGAGCAGTACTTC
CASSYTSSGPTYEQYF
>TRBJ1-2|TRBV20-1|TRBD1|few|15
TGCAGTGCTAGTCTTACAGGGGGGTATAGCTATGGCTACACCTTC
CSASLTGGYSYGYTF
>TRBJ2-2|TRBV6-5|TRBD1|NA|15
TGTGCCAGCAGTAACAGGGGGCCCAACACCGGGGAGCTGTTTTTT
CASSNRGPNTGELFF
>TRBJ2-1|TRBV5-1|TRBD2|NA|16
TGCGCCAGCAGCTTAACCGGGACTGCGGGGGTCGGTGAGCAGTTCTTC
CASSLTGTAGVGEQFF
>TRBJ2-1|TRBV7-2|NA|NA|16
TGTGCCAGCAGCTTAATGTCCACTACCGTTCTCCATGAGCAGTTCTTC
CASSLMSTTVLHEQFF
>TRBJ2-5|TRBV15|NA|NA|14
TGTGCCACCAGCAGAGATCGGGCAGGGGAGACCCAGTACTTC
CATSRDRAGETQYF
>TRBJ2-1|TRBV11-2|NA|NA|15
TGTGCCAGCAGCTTAGAGGGAGCGGCTTACAATGAGCAGTTCTTC
CASSLEGAAYNEQFF
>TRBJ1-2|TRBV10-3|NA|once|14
TGTGCCATCAGTGAGTCTAGGAGGAACTATGGCTACACCTTC
CAISESRRNYGYTF
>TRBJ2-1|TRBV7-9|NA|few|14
TGTGCCAGCAGCTTGGGAAGGACTGGAGGTGAGCAGTTCTTC
CASSLGRTGGEQFF